These 6 T cell receptor beta chains were all obtained from the same sample, sequenced in a study of human T cells and chemical hapten exposure. As to time point: patch test 2, 6 weeks after DPC sensitization. Described treatment: therapeutic diphenylcyclopropenone sensitization with weekly scalp DPC. TCRdb ran MiXCR on the RACE reads and lists one entry per CDR3 protein. The table lists more than 85,000 distinct CDR3 sequences, about 10% of them singletons. The sample in question was whole blood, obtained in connection with sensitization to the hapten diphenylcyclopropenone (DPC). These receptors all come from a man aged 35-49 years with alopecia areata. Some clones in this sample may be carry-over from other donors' samples.

The chain joins TRBV2 to TRBJ2-2; D gene ambiguous. CDR1 is SNHLY, CDR2 FYNNEI, per germline. Trimming took off 6 bases at V and 6 bases at J, with 8 bases between the two ends. The CDR3 contains 12 residues. The CDR3 reads CASRKLSGELFF. The CDR3 bases are TGTGCCAGCAGGAAGCTTTCCGGGGAGCTGTTTTTT.

V gene TRBV5-1 combines with J gene TRBJ2-1; the D is unclear. The CDR3 has 13 residues. In germline, CDR1 is SGHRS, CDR2 YFSETQ. The V gene lost 0 bases and the J gene lost 8 bases, with 9 bases spanning the gap. The CDR3 spells CASSLERRDEQFF. In nucleotides, the CDR3 is TGCGCCAGCAGCTTGGAGAGACGGGATGAGCAGTTCTTC.

This clonotype showed up just a few times. The genes are TRBV5-4 and TRBJ2-3, with TRBD2 identical over 11 bases. With 4 bases clipped from V and 4 bases from J, the junction kept 17 bases outside the gene matches. The CDR3 runs to 19 residues. Germline V CDR1 and CDR2: SGHNT, YYREEE (reference sequence). CDR3: CASSPASLRSGRVADTQYF. The CDR3 DNA follows: TGTGCCAGCAGCCCGGCGTCTCTCCGTAGCGGGAGGGTTGCAGATACGCAGTATTTT.

This clonotype was counted only a few times. This chain links TRBV5-1 with TRBJ2-1, with D perhaps TRBD1 or TRBD2 (5 bases each). This CDR3 contains 13 residues. From germline, CDR1 is SGHRS and CDR2 YFSETQ. V lost 7 bases and J lost 10, with 18 bases in between. The CDR3 sequence is CASSRGAYEEQFF. The CDR3 bases are TGCGCCAGCTCCCGGGGCGCTTATGAAGAGCAGTTCTTC.

The V call is TRBV2, the J call TRBJ2-3; TRBD2 is a possible D gene (6 bases). The CDR3 length is 15 residues. Trimming cost V 6 bases and J 2 bases, with 15 bases left between them. In germline, CDR1 is SNHLY, CDR2 FYNNEI. The CDR3 sequence: CASRGDSGLTDTQYF. The DNA of the CDR3 is TGTGCCAGCAGAGGCGATAGCGGCCTCACAGATACGCAGTATTTT.

The chain is built from TRBV10-3 and TRBJ2-7; D is ambiguous. Germline values: CDR1 ENHRY, CDR2 SYGVKD. The ends were cut back, 7 bases at V and 6 bases at J, with 16 bases in the middle. This CDR3 comprises 13 residues. The CDR3: CAITRRSDGEQYF. The DNA of the CDR3 is TGTGCCATCACCCGACGGAGCGACGGCGAGCAGTACTTC.